The rows below give T cell receptor beta chains drawn from one sample of a study of cytomegalovirus exposure and HLA in healthy donors. Only in-frame clones appear in the TCRdb table, and some are missing; sequencing was by immunoSEQ multiplex PCR. The table has 200,000 to 300,000 clones, roughly 78% seen once. Input material: PBMCs. The receptors originated from a boy younger than 18 in good health and CMV-seronegative. Each CDR3 is given with its conserved first and last residue. Each record gives: CDR3 length, V gene, D gene, J gene, clone size, CDR3 protein, CDR3 DNA. A D gene is named only where the DNA matches it firmly. The size field is filled for only some rows; it gives once, few, many or a size class.

>19|TRBV30|NA|TRBJ2-6|NA
CAWSVKRDTRSSGANVLTF
TGTGCCTGGAGTGTAAAGCGGGACACTAGATCCTCTGGGGCCAACGTCCTGACTTTC
>13|TRBV11-3|TRBD1|TRBJ2-7|NA
CASSITGGGEQYF
TGTGCCAGCAGCATTACAGGGGGCGGCGAGCAGTACTTC
>15|TRBV6-5|NA|TRBJ2-7|NA
CASSFSLGGVDEQYF
TGTGCCAGCAGTTTCAGCCTAGGGGGTGTGGACGAGCAGTACTTC
>15|TRBV6-5|TRBD2|TRBJ2-7|few
CASSYSGLAVYEQYF
TGTGCCAGCAGTTACTCGGGACTAGCGGTGTACGAGCAGTACTTC
>15|TRBV2|NA|TRBJ1-2|NA
CASSEQTGGSYGYTF
TGTGCCAGCAGTGAACAGACAGGAGGCTCGTATGGCTACACCTTC
>16|TRBV27|NA|TRBJ1-2|NA
CASSSAGVVRPYGYTF
TGTGCCAGCAGTTCCGCCGGGGTAGTTAGGCCCTATGGCTACACCTTC
>13|TRBV6-1|NA|TRBJ1-3|NA
CASSEGHEDTIYF
TGTGCCAGCAGTGAAGGGCACGAAGACACCATATATTTT
>17|TRBV21-1|NA|TRBJ2-2|NA
CASSPWPGTANTGELFF
TGTGCCAGCAGCCCCTGGCCAGGGACAGCGAACACCGGGGAGCTGTTTTTT
>16|TRBV12-5|TRBD1|TRBJ1-2|NA
CASGLGQGALYYGYTF
TGTGCTAGTGGTCTGGGACAGGGGGCTTTATACTATGGCTACACCTTC
>14|TRBV5-1|NA|TRBJ2-7|NA
CASSKWDTEEEQYF
TGCGCCAGCAGCAAATGGGACACGGAGGAAGAGCAGTACTTC
>13|TRBV6-5|NA|TRBJ2-7|NA
CASSYGATYEQYF
TGTGCCAGCAGTTACGGGGCTACCTACGAGCAGTACTTC
>15|TRBV7-9|NA|TRBJ2-7|NA
CASSLDADLAGQQYF
TGTGCCAGCAGCTTAGACGCGGACTTGGCGGGCCAGCAGTACTTC
>14|TRBV30|TRBD1|TRBJ1-3|NA
CASDRDTSGNTIYF
TGTGCCTCGGACAGGGACACTTCCGGAAACACCATATATTTT
>14|TRBV11-3|TRBD2|TRBJ2-5|NA
CASSLLAGGETQYF
TGTGCCAGCAGTTTGCTAGCGGGGGGAGAGACCCAGTACTTC
>15|TRBV5-6|TRBD2|TRBJ2-7|NA
CASSSIGLAGYEQYF
TGTGCCAGCAGCTCCATAGGACTAGCGGGCTACGAGCAGTACTTC
>12|TRBV9|NA|TRBJ1-2|NA
CASRRTYYGYTF
TGTGCCAGCAGAAGAACTTACTATGGCTACACCTTC